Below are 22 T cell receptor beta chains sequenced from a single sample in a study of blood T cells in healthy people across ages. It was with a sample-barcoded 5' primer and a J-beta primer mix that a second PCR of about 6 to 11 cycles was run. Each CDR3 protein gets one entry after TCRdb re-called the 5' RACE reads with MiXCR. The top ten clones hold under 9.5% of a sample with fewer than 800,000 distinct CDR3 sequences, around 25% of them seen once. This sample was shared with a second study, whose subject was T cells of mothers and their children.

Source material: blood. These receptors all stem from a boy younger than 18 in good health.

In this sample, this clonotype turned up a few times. In nucleotides, the CDR3 is TGCGCCAGCAGCCCACGGGACAGAGCCGAACCTTACTATGGCTACACCTTC. Residues: CASSPRDRAEPYYGYTF. The chain carries TRBV5-1 and TRBJ1-2; 7 nucleotides agree with TRBD1. CDR1 is SGHRS and CDR2 is YFSETQ in the germline V gene. CDR3 length equals 17 residues. The J segment lost 3 bases and the V segment lost 4 bases, leaving 15 bases of the junction unmatched.

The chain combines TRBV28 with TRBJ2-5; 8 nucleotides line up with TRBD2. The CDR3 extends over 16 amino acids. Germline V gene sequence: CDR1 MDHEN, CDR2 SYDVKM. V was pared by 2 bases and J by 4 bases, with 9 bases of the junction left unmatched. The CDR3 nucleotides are TGTGCCAGCAGTTTAGGGACTAGAGAGATTTTAGAGACCCAGTACTTC. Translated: CASSLGTREILETQYF.

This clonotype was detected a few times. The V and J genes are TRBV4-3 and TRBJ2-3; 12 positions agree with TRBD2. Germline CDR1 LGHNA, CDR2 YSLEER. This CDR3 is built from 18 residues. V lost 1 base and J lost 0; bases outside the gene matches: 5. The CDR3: CASSQGRTSGTSTDTQYF. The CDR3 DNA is TGCGCCAGCAGCCAAGGCCGGACTAGCGGGACGAGCACAGATACGCAGTATTTT.

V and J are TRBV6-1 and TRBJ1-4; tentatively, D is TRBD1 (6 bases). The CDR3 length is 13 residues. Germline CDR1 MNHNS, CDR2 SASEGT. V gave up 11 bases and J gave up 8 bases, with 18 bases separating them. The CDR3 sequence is CAGSQGIGEKLFF. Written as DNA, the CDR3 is TGTGCCGGGTCACAGGGAATAGGGGAAAAACTGTTTTTT.

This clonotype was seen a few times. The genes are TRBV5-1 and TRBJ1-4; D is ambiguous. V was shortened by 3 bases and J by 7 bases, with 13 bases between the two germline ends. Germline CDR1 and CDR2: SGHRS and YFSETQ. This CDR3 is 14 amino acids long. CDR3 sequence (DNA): TGCGCCAGCAGCTACGAGGGATGGGGTGAAAAACTGTTTTTT. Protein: CASSYEGWGEKLFF. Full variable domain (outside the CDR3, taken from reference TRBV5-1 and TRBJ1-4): KAGVTQTPRYLIKTRGQQVTLSCSPISGHRSVSWYQQTPGQGLQFLFEYFSETQRNKGNFPGRFSGRQFSNSRSEMNVSTLELGDSALYLCASSYEGWGEKLFFGSGTQLSVL.

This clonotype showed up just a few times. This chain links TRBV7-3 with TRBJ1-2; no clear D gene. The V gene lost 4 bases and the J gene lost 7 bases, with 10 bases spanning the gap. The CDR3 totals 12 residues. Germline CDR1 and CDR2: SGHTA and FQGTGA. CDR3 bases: TGTGCCAGCAGCTCGGACGGAGCTGGCTACACCTTC. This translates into CASSSDGAGYTF.

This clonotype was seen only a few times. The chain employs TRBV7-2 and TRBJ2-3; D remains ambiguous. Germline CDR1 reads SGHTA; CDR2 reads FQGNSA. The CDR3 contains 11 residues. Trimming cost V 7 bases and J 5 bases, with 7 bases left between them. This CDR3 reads CASTHQDTQYF. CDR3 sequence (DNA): TGTGCCAGCACCCATCAAGATACGCAGTATTTT.

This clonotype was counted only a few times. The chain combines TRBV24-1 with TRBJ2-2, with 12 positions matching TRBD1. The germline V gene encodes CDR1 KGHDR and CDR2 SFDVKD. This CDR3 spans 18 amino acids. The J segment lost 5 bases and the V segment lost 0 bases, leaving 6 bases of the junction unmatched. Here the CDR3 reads CATSDLRGTGGYTGELFF. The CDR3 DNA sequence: TGTGCCACCAGTGATTTGCGTGGGACAGGGGGCTATACCGGGGAGCTGTTTTTT.

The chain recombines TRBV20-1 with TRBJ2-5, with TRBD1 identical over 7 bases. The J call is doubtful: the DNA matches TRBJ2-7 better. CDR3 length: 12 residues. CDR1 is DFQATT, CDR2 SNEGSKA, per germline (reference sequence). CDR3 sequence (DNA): TGCAGTGCTATAGGGGACAGCTACGAGCAGTACTTC. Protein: CSAIGDSYEQYF.

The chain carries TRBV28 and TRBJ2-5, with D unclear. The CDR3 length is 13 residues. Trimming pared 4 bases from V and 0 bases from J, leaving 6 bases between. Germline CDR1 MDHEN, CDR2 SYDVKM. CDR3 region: CASSWRNQETQYF. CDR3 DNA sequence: TGTGCCAGCAGTTGGCGGAACCAAGAGACCCAGTACTTC. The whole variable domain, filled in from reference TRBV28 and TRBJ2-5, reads DVKVTQSSRYLVKRTGEKVFLECVQDMDHENMFWYRQDPGLGLRLIYFSYDVKMKEKGDIPEGYSVSREKKERFSLILESASTNQTSMYLCASSWRNQETQYFGPGTRLLVL.

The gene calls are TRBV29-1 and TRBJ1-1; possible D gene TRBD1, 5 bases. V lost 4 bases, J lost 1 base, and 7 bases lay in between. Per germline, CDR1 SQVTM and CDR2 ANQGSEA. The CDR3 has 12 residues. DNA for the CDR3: TGCAGCGTTGGTCAGGGGAACACTGAAGCTTTCTTT. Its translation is CSVGQGNTEAFF.

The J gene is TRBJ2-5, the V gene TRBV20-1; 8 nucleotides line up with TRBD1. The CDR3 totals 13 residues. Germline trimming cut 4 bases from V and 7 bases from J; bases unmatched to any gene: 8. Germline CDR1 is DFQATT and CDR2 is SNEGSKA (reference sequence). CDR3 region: CSAKDRVGGTQYF. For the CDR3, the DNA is TGCAGTGCTAAGGACAGGGTAGGGGGGACCCAGTACTTC.

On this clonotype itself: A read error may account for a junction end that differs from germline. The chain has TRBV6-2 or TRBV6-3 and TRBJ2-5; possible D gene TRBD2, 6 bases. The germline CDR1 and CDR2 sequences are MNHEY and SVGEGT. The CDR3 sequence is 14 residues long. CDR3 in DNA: TGTGCCAGCAGTTACTCATCGGGACTCCGTAACCCGTTCTTC. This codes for CASSYSSGLRNPFF.

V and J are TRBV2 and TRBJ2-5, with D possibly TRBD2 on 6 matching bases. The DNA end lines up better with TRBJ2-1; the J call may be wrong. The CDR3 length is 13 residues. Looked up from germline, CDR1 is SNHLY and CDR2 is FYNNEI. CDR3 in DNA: TGTGCCAGCAGTCCGAAATGGGAGGATGAGCAGTTCTTC. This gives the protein CASSPKWEDEQFF.

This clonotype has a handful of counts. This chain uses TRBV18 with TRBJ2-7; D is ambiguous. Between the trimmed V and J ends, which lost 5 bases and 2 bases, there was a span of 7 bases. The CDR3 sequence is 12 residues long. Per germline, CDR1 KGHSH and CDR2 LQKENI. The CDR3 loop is CASSALTYEQYF. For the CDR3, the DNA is TGTGCCAGCTCAGCCCTTACCTACGAGCAGTACTTC. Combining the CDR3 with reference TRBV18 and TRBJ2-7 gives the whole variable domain NAGVMQNPRHLVRRRGQEARLRCSPMKGHSHVYWYRQLPEEGLKFMVYLQKENIIDESGMPKERFSAEFPKEGPSILRIQQVVRGDSAAYFCASSALTYEQYFGPGTRLTVT.

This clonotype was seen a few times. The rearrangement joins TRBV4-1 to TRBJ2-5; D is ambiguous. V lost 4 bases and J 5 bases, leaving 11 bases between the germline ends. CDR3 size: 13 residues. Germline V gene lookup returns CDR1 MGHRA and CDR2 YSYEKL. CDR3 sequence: CASSRVVGETQYF. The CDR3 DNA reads TGCGCCAGCAGCCGTGTCGTAGGGGAGACCCAGTACTTC.

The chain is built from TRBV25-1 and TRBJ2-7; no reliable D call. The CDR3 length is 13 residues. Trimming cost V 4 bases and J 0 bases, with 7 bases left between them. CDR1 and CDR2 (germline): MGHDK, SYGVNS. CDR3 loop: CASSGPGSYEQYF. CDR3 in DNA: TGTGCCAGCAGTGGCCCTGGCTCCTACGAGCAGTACTTC.

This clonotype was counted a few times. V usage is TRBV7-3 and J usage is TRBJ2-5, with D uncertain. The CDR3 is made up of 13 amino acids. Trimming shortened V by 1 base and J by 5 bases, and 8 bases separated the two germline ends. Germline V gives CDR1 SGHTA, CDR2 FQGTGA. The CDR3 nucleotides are TGTGCCAGCAGCTTAAATCCGTCGGAGACCCAGTACTTC. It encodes CASSLNPSETQYF.

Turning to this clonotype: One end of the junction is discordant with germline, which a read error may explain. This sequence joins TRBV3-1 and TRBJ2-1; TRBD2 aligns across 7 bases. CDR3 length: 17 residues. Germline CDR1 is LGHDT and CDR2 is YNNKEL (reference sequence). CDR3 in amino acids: CAGSQDMMAGAYNEQFF. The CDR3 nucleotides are TGTGCCGGCAGCCAAGATATGATGGCGGGAGCTTACAATGAGCAGTTCTTC.

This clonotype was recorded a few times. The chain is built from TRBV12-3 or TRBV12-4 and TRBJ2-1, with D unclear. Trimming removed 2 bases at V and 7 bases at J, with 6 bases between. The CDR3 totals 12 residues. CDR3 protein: CASSLKVNEQFF. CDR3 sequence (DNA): TGTGCCAGCAGTTTAAAAGTTAATGAGCAGTTCTTC.

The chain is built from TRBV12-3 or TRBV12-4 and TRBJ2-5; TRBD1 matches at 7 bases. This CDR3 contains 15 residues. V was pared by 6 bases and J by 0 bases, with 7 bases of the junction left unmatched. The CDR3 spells CASRGTVNHQETQYF. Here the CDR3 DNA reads TGTGCCAGCAGGGGGACAGTAAACCACCAAGAGACCCAGTACTTC.

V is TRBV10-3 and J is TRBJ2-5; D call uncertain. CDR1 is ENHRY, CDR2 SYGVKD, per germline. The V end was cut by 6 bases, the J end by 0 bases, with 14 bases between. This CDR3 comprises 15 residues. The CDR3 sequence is CAIRSEEGYQETQYF. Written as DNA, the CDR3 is TGTGCCATCAGGTCAGAAGAAGGGTACCAAGAGACCCAGTACTTC.